This TCR beta chain emerged from a study of T cells after yellow fever vaccination. Findings and limits, study-wide: A small proportion of clonotypes was detected in both the CD4 and CD8 compartments. Primary-vaccination clones mostly resurfaced post-booster (nearly 97% CD4, approximately 89% CD8). Contaminating bulk clonotypes could be abundant in FACS-sorted repertoires.

As regards this clonotype: Antigen: not known.

TCR cDNA was made by 5'RACE template switching, adding a universal primer site and UMIs. TCRdb reanalysed the 5' RACE reads using MiXCR and keeps one entry per CDR3 protein. Among hundreds of thousands of distinct CDR3 sequences, under 20% were seen once, and the ten largest hold roughly 19%. Specimen: PBMCs, collected before the yellow fever booster vaccination. The clonotype comes from a man younger than 35 who received the YFV17D yellow fever vaccine.

This CDR3 is CASSWGGRGSSTDTQYF. The CDR3 DNA sequence: TGTGCCAGCAGCTGGGGTGGGCGGGGATCTAGCACAGATACGCAGTATTTT. The chain recombines TRBV7-2 with TRBJ2-3, with D perhaps TRBD2 (6 bases). V lost 4 bases, J lost 0 bases, and 17 bases lay in between. Germline assignment: CDR1 SGHTA and CDR2 FQGNSA. The CDR3 extends over 17 amino acids.